This T cell receptor (beta chain) was obtained from a study of CD8 T cells in ankylosing spondylitis. A single record per CDR3 protein comes from TCRdb applying MiXCR to the 5' RACE reads. This sample has about 400,000 distinct CDR3 sequences, with 20% to 25% found just once. The sample holds a few counts of this clonotype. The length of the CDR3 is 15 residues. The V and J ends lost 1 base and 5 bases, in that order; junction bases with no gene match: 8. Germline assignment: CDR1 LNHDA and CDR2 SQIVND (reference sequence). The source material was blood, either unsorted or a sorted T cell fraction (not recorded which). This chain links TRBV19 with TRBJ2-7, with 7 bases lining up with TRBD1. This clonotype was sampled from a male donor with ankylosing spondylitis or in good health (not recorded which). CDR3 DNA sequence: TGTGCCAGTAGTATAGTCTGGGACAGAGGGAACGAGCAGTACTTC. This gives the protein CASSIVWDRGNEQYF. Using reference TRBV19 and TRBJ2-7 for the parts outside the CDR3, the full variable domain is DGGITQSPKYLFRKEGQNVTLSCEQNLNHDAMYWYRQDPGQGLRLIYYSQIVNDFQKGDIAEGYSVSREKKESFPLTVTSAQKNPTAFYLCASSIVWDRGNEQYFGPGTRLTVT.